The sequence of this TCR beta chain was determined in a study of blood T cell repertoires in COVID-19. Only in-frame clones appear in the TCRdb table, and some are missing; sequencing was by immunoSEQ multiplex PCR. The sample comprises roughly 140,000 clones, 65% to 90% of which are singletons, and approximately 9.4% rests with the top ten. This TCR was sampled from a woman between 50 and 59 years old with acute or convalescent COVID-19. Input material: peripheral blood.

The CDR3 nucleotides read TGTGCCAGCGTCCTCCGGGACGGGGGGGGCGAAAAACTGTTTTTT. It is translated as CASVLRDGGGEKLFF. The chain uses TRBV27 and TRBJ1-4; D is possibly TRBD1 (6 bases). Germline-derived CDR1 and CDR2 are MNHEY and SMNVEV (reference sequence). This CDR3 spans 15 amino acids. V was clipped by 8 bases and J by 8 bases, with 21 bases between them.